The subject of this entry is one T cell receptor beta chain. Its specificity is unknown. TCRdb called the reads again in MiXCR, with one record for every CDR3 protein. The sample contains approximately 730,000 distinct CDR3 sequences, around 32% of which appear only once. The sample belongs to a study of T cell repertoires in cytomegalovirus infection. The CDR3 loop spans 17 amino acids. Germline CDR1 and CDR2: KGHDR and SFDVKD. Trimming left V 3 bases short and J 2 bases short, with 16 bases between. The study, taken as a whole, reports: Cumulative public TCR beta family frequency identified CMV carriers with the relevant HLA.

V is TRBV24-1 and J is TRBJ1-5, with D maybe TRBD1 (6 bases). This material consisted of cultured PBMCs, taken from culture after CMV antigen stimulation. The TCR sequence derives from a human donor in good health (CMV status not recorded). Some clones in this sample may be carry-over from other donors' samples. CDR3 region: CATSDQTQGVGNQPQHF. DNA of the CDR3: TGTGCCACCAGTGATCAAACACAGGGAGTGGGCAATCAGCCCCAGCATTTT.